This T cell receptor beta chain was profiled in a study of T-cell memory formation after mild COVID-19. Study information: Clustering of TCRs was largely donor specific. Study-wide results and caveats: There were some responding clones in pre-infection memory, which suggested that cross-reactive memory had joined. Shrinking CD4+ clones were chiefly CM and EM; CD8+ ones were chiefly EMRA.

A word on this clonotype: Its specificity is not known.

Germline V gene data show CDR1 as MNHEY and CDR2 as SVGAGI. J was trimmed by 0 bases and V by 6 bases; bases with no gene match: 9. CDR3 length equals 17 residues. Via MiXCR, TCRdb re-called the 5' RACE reads, giving one row per CDR3 protein. Among approximately 570,000 distinct CDR3 sequences listed, more than 15% were seen once. The sample comprised PBMCs or a T cell subset sorted from them (not recorded which). The clonotype originates from an adult woman who had mild COVID-19 (a few samples of this study predate the infection). Cell type and time point are not known. The chain couples TRBV6-5 to TRBJ1-5; 9 bases align to TRBD1. CDR3 coding DNA: TGTGCCAGCAGCCCAAGCGGGACAGGGTTTAGCAATCAGCCCCAGCATTTT. It translates to CASSPSGTGFSNQPQHF.